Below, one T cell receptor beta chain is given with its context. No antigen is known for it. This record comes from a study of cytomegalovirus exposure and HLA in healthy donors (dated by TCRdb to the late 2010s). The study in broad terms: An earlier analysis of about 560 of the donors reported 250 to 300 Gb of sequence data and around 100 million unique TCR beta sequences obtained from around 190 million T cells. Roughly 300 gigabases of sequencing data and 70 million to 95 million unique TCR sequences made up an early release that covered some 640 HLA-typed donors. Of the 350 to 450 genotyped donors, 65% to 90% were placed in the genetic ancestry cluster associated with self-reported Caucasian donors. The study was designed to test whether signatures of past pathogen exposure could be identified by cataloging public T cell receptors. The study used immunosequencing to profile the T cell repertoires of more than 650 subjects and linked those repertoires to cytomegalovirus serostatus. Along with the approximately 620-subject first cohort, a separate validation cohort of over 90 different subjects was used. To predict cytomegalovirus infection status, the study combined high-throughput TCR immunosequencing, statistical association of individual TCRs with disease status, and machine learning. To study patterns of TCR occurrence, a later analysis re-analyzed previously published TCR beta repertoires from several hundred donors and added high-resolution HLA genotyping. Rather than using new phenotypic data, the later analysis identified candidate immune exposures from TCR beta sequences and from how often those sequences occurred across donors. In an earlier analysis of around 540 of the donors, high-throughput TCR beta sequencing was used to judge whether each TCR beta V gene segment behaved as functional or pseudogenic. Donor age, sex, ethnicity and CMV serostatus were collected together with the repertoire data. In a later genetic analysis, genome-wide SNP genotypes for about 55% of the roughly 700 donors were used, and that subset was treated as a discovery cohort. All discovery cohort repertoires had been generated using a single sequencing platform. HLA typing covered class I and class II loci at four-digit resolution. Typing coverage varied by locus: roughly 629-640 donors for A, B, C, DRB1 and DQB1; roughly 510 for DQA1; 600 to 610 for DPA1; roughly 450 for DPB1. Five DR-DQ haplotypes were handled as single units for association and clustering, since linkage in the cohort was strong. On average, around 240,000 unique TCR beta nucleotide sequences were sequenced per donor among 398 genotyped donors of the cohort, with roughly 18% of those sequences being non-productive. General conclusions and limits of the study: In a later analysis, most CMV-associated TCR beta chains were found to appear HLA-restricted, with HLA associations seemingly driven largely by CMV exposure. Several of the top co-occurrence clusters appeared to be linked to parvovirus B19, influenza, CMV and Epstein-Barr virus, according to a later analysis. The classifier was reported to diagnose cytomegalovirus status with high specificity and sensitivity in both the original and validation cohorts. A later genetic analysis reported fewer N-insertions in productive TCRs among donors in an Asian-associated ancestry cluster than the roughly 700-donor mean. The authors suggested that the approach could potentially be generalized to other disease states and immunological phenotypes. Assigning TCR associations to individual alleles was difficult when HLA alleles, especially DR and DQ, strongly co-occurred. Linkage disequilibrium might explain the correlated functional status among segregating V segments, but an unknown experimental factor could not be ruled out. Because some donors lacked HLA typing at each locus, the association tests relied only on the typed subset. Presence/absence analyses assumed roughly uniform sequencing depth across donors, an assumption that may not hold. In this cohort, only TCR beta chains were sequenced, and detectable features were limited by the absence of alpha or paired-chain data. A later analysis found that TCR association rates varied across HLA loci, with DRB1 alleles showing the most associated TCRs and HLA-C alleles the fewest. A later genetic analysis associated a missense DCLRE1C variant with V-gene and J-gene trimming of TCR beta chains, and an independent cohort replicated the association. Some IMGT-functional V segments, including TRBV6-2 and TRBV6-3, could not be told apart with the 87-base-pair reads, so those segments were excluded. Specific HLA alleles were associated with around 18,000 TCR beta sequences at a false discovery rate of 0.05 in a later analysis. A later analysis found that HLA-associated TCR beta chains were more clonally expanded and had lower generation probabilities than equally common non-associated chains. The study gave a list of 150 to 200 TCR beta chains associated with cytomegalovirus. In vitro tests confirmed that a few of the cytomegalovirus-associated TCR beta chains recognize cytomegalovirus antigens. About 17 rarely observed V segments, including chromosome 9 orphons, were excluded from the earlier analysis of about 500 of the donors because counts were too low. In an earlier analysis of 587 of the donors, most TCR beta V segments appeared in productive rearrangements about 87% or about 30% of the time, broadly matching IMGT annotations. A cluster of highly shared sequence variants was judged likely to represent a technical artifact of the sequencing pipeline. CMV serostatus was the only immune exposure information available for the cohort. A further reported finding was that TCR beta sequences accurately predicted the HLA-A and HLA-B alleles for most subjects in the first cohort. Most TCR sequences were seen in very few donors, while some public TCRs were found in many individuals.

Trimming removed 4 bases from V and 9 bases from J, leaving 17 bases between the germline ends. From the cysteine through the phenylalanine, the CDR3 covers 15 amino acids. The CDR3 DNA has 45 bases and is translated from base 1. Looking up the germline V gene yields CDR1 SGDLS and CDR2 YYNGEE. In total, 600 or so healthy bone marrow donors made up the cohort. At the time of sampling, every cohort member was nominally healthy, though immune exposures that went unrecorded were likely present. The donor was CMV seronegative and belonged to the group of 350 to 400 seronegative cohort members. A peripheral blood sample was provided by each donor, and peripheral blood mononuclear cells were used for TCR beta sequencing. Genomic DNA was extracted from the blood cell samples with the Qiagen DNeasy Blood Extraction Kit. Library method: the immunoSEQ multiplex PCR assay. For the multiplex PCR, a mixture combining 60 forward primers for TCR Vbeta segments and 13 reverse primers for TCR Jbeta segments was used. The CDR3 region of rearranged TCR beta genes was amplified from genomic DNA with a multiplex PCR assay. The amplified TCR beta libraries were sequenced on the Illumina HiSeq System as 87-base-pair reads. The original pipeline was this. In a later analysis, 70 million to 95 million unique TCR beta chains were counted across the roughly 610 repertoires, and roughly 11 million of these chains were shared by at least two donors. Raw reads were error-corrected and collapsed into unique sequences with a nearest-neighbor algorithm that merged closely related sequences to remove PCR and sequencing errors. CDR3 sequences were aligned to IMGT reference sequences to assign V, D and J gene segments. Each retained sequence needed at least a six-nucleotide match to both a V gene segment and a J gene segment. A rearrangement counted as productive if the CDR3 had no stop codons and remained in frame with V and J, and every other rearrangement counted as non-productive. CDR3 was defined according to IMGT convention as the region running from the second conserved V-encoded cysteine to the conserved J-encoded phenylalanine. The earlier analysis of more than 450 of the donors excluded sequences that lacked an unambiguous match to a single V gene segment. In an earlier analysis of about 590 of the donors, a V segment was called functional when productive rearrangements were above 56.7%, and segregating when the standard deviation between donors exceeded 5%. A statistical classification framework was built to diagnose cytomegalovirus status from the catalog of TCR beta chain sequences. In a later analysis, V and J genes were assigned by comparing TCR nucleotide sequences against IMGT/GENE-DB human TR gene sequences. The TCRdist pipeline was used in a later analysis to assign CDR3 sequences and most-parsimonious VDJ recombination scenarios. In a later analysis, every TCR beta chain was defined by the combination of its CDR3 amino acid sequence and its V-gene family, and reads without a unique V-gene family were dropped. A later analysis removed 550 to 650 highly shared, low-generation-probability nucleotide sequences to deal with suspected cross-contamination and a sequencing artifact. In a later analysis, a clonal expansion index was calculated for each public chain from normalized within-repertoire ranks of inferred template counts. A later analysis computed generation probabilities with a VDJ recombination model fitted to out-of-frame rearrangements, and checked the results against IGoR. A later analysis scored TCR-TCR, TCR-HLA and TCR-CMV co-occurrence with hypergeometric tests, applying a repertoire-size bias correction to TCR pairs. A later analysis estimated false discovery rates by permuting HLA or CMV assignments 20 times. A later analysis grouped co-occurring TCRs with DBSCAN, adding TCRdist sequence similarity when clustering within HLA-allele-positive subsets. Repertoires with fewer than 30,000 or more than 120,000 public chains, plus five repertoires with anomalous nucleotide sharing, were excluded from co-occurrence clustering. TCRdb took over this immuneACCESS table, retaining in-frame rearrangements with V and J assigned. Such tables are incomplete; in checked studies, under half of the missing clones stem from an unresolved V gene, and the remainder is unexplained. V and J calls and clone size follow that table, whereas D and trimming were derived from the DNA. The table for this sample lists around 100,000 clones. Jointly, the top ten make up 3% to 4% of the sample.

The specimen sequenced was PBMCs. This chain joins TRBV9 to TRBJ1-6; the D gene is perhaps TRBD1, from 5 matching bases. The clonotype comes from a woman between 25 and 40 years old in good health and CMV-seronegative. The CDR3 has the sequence CASSPSGGMRSPLHF. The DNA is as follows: TGTGCCAGCAGCCCTAGCGGGGGTATGCGTTCACCCCTCCACTTT.